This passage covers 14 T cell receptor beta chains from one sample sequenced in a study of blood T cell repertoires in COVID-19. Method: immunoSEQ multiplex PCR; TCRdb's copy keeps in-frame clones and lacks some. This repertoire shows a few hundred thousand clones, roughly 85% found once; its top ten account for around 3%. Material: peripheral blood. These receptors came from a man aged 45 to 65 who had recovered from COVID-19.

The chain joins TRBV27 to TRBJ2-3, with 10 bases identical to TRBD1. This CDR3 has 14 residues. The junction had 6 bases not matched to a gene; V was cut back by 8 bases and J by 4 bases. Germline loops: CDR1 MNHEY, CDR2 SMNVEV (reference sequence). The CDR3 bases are TGTGCCAGCGGAAGGACAGGGGGTGCAGATACGCAGTATTTT. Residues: CASGRTGGADTQYF.

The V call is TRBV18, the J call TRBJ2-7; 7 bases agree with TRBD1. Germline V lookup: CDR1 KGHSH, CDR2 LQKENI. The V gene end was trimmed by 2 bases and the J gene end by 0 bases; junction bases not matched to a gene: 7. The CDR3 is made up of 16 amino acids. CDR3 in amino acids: CASSPTPTGSSYEQYF. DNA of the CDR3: TGTGCCAGCTCACCAACACCGACAGGGAGCTCCTACGAGCAGTACTTC.

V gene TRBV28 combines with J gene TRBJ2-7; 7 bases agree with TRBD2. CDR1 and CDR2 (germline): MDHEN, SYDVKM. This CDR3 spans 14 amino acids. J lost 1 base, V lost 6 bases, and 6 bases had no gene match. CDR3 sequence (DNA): TGTGCCAGCAGCACTTTGGGAGGGTCCTACGAGCAGTACTTC. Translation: CASSTLGGSYEQYF.

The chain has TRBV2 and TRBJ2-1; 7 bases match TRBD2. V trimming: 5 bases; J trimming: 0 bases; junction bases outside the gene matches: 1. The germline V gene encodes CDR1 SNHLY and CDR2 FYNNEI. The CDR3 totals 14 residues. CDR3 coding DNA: TGTGCCAGCAGTCGGACTAGCTCCTACAATGAGCAGTTCTTC. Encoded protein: CASSRTSSYNEQFF.

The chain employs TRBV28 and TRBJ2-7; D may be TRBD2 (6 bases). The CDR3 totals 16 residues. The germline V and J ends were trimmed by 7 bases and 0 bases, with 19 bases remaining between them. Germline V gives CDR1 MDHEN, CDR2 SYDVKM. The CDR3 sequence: CASTIPGTSSSYEQYF. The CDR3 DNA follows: TGTGCCAGCACCATTCCGGGGACTTCGAGCTCCTACGAGCAGTACTTC.

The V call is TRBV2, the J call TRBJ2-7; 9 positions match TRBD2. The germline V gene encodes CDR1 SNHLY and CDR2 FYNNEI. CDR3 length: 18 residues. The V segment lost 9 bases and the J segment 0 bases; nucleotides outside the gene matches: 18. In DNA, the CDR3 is TGTGCCAGGTACTTACAGGGTTCGACTAGCGGTCCCTCCTACGAGCAGTACTTC. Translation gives CARYLQGSTSGPSYEQYF.

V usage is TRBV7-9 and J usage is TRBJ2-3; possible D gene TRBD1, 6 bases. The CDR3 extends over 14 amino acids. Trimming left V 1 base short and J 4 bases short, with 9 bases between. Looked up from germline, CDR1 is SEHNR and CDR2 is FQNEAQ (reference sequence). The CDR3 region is CASSLGAGADTQYF. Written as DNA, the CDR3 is TGTGCCAGCAGCTTAGGGGCAGGGGCAGATACGCAGTATTTT.

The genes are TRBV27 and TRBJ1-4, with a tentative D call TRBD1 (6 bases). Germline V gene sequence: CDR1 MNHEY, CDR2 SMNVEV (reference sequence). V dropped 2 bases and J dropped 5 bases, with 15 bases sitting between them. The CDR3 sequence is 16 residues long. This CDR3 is CASSLTHRAGNEKLFF. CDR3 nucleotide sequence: TGTGCCAGCAGTTTAACCCACAGGGCCGGGAATGAAAAACTGTTTTTT. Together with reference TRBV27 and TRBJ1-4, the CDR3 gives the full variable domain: EAQVTQNPRYLITVTGKKLTVTCSQNMNHEYMSWYRQDPGLGLRQIYYSMNVEVTDKGDVPEGYKVSRKEKRNFPLILESPSPNQTSLYFCASSLTHRAGNEKLFFGSGTQLSVL.

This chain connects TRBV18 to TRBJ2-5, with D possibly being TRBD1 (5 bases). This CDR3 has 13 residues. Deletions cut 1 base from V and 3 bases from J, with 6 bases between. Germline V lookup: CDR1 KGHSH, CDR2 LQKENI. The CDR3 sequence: CASSPQGEETQYF. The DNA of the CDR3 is TGTGCCAGCTCACCACAAGGGGAAGAGACCCAGTACTTC.

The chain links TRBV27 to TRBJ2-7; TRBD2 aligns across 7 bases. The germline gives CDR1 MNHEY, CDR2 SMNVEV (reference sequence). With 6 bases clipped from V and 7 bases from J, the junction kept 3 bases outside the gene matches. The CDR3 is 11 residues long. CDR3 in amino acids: CASSRAGEQYF. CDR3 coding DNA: TGTGCCAGCAGCCGAGCGGGGGAGCAGTACTTC.

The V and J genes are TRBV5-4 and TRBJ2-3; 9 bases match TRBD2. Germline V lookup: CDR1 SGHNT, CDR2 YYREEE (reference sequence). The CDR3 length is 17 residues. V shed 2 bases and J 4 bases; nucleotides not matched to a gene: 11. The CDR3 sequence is CASSLGLAGLRADTQYF. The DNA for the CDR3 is TGTGCCAGCAGCTTAGGTCTAGCGGGACTCCGGGCAGATACGCAGTATTTT.

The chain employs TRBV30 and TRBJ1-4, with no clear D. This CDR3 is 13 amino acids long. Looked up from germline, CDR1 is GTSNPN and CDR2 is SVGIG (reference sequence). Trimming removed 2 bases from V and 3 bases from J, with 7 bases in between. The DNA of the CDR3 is TGTGCCTGGAGTACGGGTCCTAATGAAAAACTGTTTTTT. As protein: CAWSTGPNEKLFF.

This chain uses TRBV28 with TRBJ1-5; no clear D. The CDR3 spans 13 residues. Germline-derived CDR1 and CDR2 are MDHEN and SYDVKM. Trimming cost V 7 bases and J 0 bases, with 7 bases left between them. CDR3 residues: CASIPGSNQPQHF. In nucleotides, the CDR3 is TGTGCCAGCATTCCGGGTAGCAATCAGCCCCAGCATTTT.

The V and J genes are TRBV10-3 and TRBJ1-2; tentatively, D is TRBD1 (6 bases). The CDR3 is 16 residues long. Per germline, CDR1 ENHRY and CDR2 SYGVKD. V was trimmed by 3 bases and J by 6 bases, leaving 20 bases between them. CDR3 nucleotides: TGTGCCATCAGTGAATCGCGGGCTCGACAGGCTCATGGCTACACCTTC. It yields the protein CAISESRARQAHGYTF.